This T cell receptor beta chain was recovered during a study of T cells after posttransplantation cyclophosphamide. Clones were read by immunoSEQ multiplex PCR, and TCRdb kept only the in-frame ones, dropping some. This sample carries under 15,000 clones, about four fifths of them seen once, and the ten largest clones take roughly 0.86%. Regarding this clone: Its specificity is not known.

Regarding the study as a whole: Donor CD8+ memory clones often dominated recipient blood repertoires at later times.

The CDR3 runs to 14 residues. Germline V gene data show CDR1 as SGHNT and CDR2 as YYREEE (reference sequence). Trimming pared 2 bases from V and 6 bases from J, leaving 15 bases between. What was sequenced was memory CD4+ T cells sorted from PBMCs. The chain has TRBV5-4 and TRBJ2-7; D unclear. The receptor's source is a man over 45 in good health, CMV-negative, and a related stem cell transplant donor. The CDR3: CASSFGQAIGEQYF. In nucleotides, the CDR3 is TGTGCCAGCAGCTTCGGCCAGGCCATAGGCGAGCAGTACTTC.